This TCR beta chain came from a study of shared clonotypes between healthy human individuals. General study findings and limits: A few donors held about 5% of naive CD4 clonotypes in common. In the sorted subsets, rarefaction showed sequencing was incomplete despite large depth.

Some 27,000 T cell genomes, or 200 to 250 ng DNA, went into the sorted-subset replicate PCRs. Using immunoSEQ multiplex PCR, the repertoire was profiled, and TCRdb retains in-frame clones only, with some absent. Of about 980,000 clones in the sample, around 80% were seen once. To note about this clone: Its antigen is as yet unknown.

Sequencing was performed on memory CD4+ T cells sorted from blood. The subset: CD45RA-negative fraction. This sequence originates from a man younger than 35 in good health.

CDR3 nucleotide sequence: TGCGCCAGCAGTGGGTGGGGCTACAATGAGCAGTTCTTC. It codes for CASSGWGYNEQFF. The rearrangement links TRBV10-2 to TRBJ2-1, with D unclear. V gave up 4 bases and J gave up 3 bases, with 7 bases separating them. In germline, CDR1 is WSHSY, CDR2 SAAADI. This CDR3 has 13 amino acids.